This T cell receptor beta chain was captured by sequencing in a study of shared clonotypes between healthy human individuals. Regarding the study as a whole: Relative to their counterparts shared across all four donors, non-shared clonotypes exhibited diminished generation probabilities. Estimated clonotype richness was generally higher in naive than memory subsets.

Cells designated naive CD8 were CD45RO-negative and were positively selected for CCR7, with terminally differentiated effector memory CD45RA+ cells excluded. Repertoires were generated with immunoSEQ multiplex PCR, while TCRdb's copy carries only in-frame clones and drops some. The data show about 1,900,000 clones, 85% to 95% seen once. Trimming cost V 3 bases and J 3 bases; bases outside gene matches: 3. This CDR3 contains 14 residues. Germline V gene sequence: CDR1 MNHEY, CDR2 SMNVEV (reference sequence). Points on this clone: Antigen: not known.

The rearrangement links TRBV27 to TRBJ2-7, with TRBD2 identical over 9 bases. This clonotype originated in a man younger than 35 in good health. The sequenced material came from naive CD8+ T cells sorted from blood. This chain's CDR3 is CASSLVAGDYEQYF. The CDR3 region has the DNA TGTGCCAGCAGTTTGGTAGCGGGGGACTACGAGCAGTACTTC.